This T cell receptor (beta chain) was observed in a study of tumor-infiltrating lymphocytes in primary liver carcinoma. Study background: These patients were men and women whose ages were 30 to 69 years. General study points: A significantly higher top-250-clone fraction was found in tumors than in blood (p = 0.039).

Using a constant-region primer together with ProtoScript II reverse transcriptase, TCR beta cDNA was made from 500 ng of total RNA. Three-round nested multiplex PCR performed with slightly modified ARM-PCR produced the TCR beta libraries. A C-beta reverse primer and TRBV1-TRBV30 forward primers served in each of the first two PCR rounds, at 9 to 11 cycles apiece. TCRdb fed the multiplex PCR reads into MiXCR, producing one record per CDR3 protein. This table has around 210,000 distinct CDR3 sequences, about 65% appearing once. CDR1 is MNHEY, CDR2 SVGAGI, per germline. The CDR3 sequence is 17 residues long. In the case of this clonotype: What it binds is unknown. Given a much more abundant clone one base away, this may be a read error.

Alongside blood RNA obtained from unsorted whole blood, germline DNA was also extracted. About 4.3 milliliters of peripheral blood were drawn preoperatively. The chain is built from TRBV6-5 and TRBJ2-5; 11 bases are a match to TRBD2. Sequenced sample: peripheral blood. The clonotype originates from a woman aged 55-70 years with primary liver carcinoma and hepatitis B virus infection. This chain's CDR3 is CACSYGIAGGAYETQYF. CDR3 sequence (DNA): TGTGCCTGCAGTTACGGGATAGCGGGAGGGGCATATGAGACCCAGTACTTC.